Presented here are 15 T cell receptor beta chains from one specimen sequenced in a study of identical twins. Using its own MiXCR run on the 5' RACE reads, TCRdb lists one record per CDR3 protein. In the table there are about 810,000 distinct CDR3 sequences, over 9% of which are singletons. The same data also went into a second study, on yellow fever vaccine responses in identical twins.

The sample taken for sequencing was PBMCs. The source is a woman between 18 and 29 years old in good health.

This clonotype was seen more than once but under ten times. The gene calls are TRBV24-1 and TRBJ2-1, with TRBD2 matching 12 bases. There are 16 residues in the CDR3. The germline V gene encodes CDR1 KGHDR and CDR2 SFDVKD. V shed 4 bases and J 7 bases; nucleotides not matched to a gene: 7. The CDR3 coding sequence is TGTGCCACCAGTGACCGGAGCACTAGCGGGAGGAATGAGCAGTTCTTC. Residues: CATSDRSTSGRNEQFF.

This clonotype was counted between two and nine times. This chain connects TRBV7-9 to TRBJ2-1; no clear D gene. The CDR3 is 14 amino acids. Deletions cut 7 bases from V and 7 bases from J, with 17 bases between. The germline V gene encodes CDR1 SEHNR and CDR2 FQNEAQ (reference sequence). CDR3 sequence: CASTPLQKQNEQFF. The CDR3 region has the DNA TGTGCCAGCACCCCCTTGCAGAAACAAAATGAGCAGTTCTTC.

This clonotype appeared a few times. This chain uses TRBV28 with TRBJ1-2; 8 bases align to TRBD1. The germline V gene has CDR1 MDHEN and CDR2 SYDVKM. The CDR3 extends over 13 amino acids. The J segment lost 9 bases and the V segment lost 5 bases, leaving 8 bases of the junction unmatched. CDR3 sequence reads: CASSRQGAMSYTF. The CDR3 nucleotides read TGTGCCAGCAGTCGGCAGGGGGCGATGAGCTACACCTTC.

This clonotype was recorded a few times. The chain recombines TRBV27 with TRBJ1-5; TRBD1 is a possible D gene (6 bases). Germline-derived CDR1 and CDR2 are MNHEY and SMNVEV (reference sequence). V was trimmed by 8 bases and J by 1 base, leaving 12 bases between them. The CDR3 runs to 14 residues. CDR3 sequence: CASGGGMSNQPQHF. The CDR3 DNA reads TGTGCCAGCGGAGGGGGTATGAGCAATCAGCCCCAGCATTTT.

V usage is TRBV4-1 and J usage is TRBJ1-1, with D possibly TRBD1 on 5 matching bases. This CDR3 has 15 amino acids. V lost 4 bases to trimming and J lost 1 base, with 13 bases between them. The V gene's germline CDR1 is MGHRA and CDR2 YSYEKL. The CDR3 loop reads CASSPPGQGNTEAFF. The CDR3 DNA reads TGCGCCAGCAGCCCCCCCGGACAAGGGAACACTGAAGCTTTCTTT.

The V gene is TRBV6-1, the J gene TRBJ1-6, with D tentatively TRBD1 (5 bases). CDR1 and CDR2 from the germline V gene are MNHNS and SASEGT. There are 14 residues in the CDR3. Trimming pared 1 base from V and 13 bases from J, leaving 14 bases between. CDR3 residues: CASSEGQGSVPLHF. The CDR3, as DNA: TGTGCCAGCAGTGAAGGCCAGGGATCGGTGCCCCTCCACTTT.

This chain joins TRBV4-1 and TRBJ1-4, with D hard to call. This CDR3 is built from 16 residues. Germline V gene data show CDR1 as MGHRA and CDR2 as YSYEKL. V was trimmed by 0 bases and J by 0 bases, leaving 8 bases between them. The CDR3: CASSQEVSATNEKLFF. In DNA form, the CDR3 reads TGCGCCAGCAGCCAAGAGGTATCAGCAACTAATGAAAAACTGTTTTTT.

The V call is TRBV13, the J call TRBJ1-1, with a tentative D call TRBD1 (6 bases). V was clipped by 1 base and J by 7 bases, with 13 bases between them. The CDR3 runs 14 residues. Germline V gives CDR1 PRHDT, CDR2 FYEKMQ (reference sequence). The CDR3 sequence: CASSLARQGNEAFF. Here the CDR3 DNA reads TGTGCCAGCAGCTTAGCGAGGCAGGGGAATGAAGCTTTCTTT.

The CDR3 protein is CASSGQARAGNQPQHF. CDR3 in DNA: TGTGCCAGCAGTGGACAGGCGCGGGCTGGCAATCAGCCCCAGCATTTT. This chain joins TRBV28 and TRBJ1-5; TRBD1 aligns across 7 bases. This CDR3 comprises 16 residues. V was pared by 5 bases and J by 2 bases, with 9 bases of the junction left unmatched. CDR1 and CDR2 from the germline V gene are MDHEN and SYDVKM.

This clonotype was seen a handful of times. The chain recombines TRBV20-1 with TRBJ2-2; 7 positions agree with TRBD1. The CDR3 is 14 amino acids. V lost 3 bases, J lost 6 bases, and 7 bases stayed unmatched. From germline, CDR1 is DFQATT and CDR2 SNEGSKA (reference sequence). The CDR3 sequence is CSARGTTGPGELFF. The CDR3 DNA sequence: TGCAGTGCTAGGGGAACGACAGGGCCCGGGGAGCTGTTTTTT.

This clonotype was seen more than once but under ten times. V usage is TRBV11-3 and J usage is TRBJ1-1, with D uncertain. V gave up 5 bases and J gave up 1 base, with 11 bases separating them. Germline values: CDR1 SGHNT, CDR2 YENEEA. The CDR3 has 14 amino acids. CDR3 sequence: CASSLSGWNTEAFF. The CDR3, as DNA: TGTGCCAGCAGCCTCTCGGGTTGGAACACTGAAGCTTTCTTT.

The V and J genes are TRBV4-1 and TRBJ2-7, with a weak D call TRBD1 (6 bases). The V gene lost 1 base and the J gene lost 4 bases, with 8 bases spanning the gap. From germline, CDR1 is MGHRA and CDR2 YSYEKL. The CDR3 contains 13 residues. Written as DNA, the CDR3 is TGCGCCAGCAGCCAAGGGGACACATACGAGCAGTACGTC. Translation gives CASSQGDTYEQYV.

V gene TRBV24-1 combines with J gene TRBJ2-3, with no clear D. Between the trimmed V and J ends, which lost 4 bases and 5 bases, there was a span of 15 bases. Germline V gives CDR1 KGHDR, CDR2 SFDVKD. This CDR3 contains 15 residues. CDR3 nucleotide sequence: TGTGCCACCAGTGACGTCCAGCGATTAGGAGATACGCAGTATTTT. Protein sequence: CATSDVQRLGDTQYF.

This clonotype was recorded a few times. J is TRBJ1-3 and V is TRBV6-5; D gene ambiguous. The CDR3 runs to 18 residues. Germline assignment: CDR1 MNHEY and CDR2 SVGAGI. V was clipped by 4 bases and J by 3 bases, with 22 bases between them. This CDR3 reads CASSLNPTTPRNGNTIYF. In DNA form, the CDR3 reads TGTGCCAGCAGTTTAAACCCGACGACACCCAGGAATGGAAACACCATATATTTT.

This clonotype was counted between two and nine times. The chain uses TRBV20-1 and TRBJ2-3; no definite D call. From germline, CDR1 is DFQATT and CDR2 SNEGSKA (reference sequence). This CDR3 contains 15 residues. With 0 bases removed from V and 2 bases from J, the gap between germline ends came to 12 bases. The DNA of the CDR3 is TGCAGTGCTAGAGATCCGCTAGAAGACACAGATACGCAGTATTTT. Protein: CSARDPLEDTDTQYF.